Presented here are 2 T cell receptor beta chains from one specimen sequenced in a study of response to subunit inactivated influenza vaccine (dated by TCRdb to 2016 to 2019). Library construction relied on RT-PCR. TCRdb names Illumina HiSeq 2500 as the instrument used. Using fastp trimming at Q25 and MiXCR clonotype assembly, TCRdb reanalyzed the public sequencing data and kept in-frame beta chains. Rows merge per CDR3 protein into single entries with the most common DNA and genes. Within this sample are some 800,000 distinct CDR3 sequences, with roughly 20% of them counted one time only. The top ten clonotypes cover roughly 10% of the sample. The sequenced sample was PBMCs from blood, obtained 4 to 6 days after vaccination. The receptors come from a man aged 50 to 60 who received an inactivated influenza vaccine. Donor details come from another sample of the same person, matched by shared clones.

A few counts support this clonotype. The V gene is TRBV28, the J gene TRBJ2-1; D perhaps matches TRBD2 (6 bases). CDR1 MDHEN and CDR2 SYDVKM come from the germline V gene. The germline V and J ends were trimmed by 10 bases and 6 bases, with 22 bases remaining between them. The CDR3 length is 15 residues. The chain's CDR3 is CATYESGLASNEQFF. In nucleotides, the CDR3 is TGTGCCACCTACGAATCGGGACTGGCTTCCAATGAGCAGTTCTTC.

This CDR3 is CSARAALAATTGVQETQYF. DNA of the CDR3: TGCAGTGCTAGAGCAGCGCTAGCGGCAACTACCGGGGTCCAAGAGACCCAGTACTTC. The chain combines TRBV20-1 with TRBJ2-5, with 7 positions matching TRBD2. Per the germline V gene, CDR1 is DFQATT and CDR2 is SNEGSKA (reference sequence). Trimming took 1 base from V and 1 from J; bases not matched to a gene: 18. The CDR3 length is 19 residues.